These T cell receptor beta chains were read from a single sample in a study of blood T cell repertoires in COVID-19. Generated by immunoSEQ multiplex PCR, the TCRdb table keeps only in-frame clones and is missing some. Here the sample spans roughly 500,000 clones, 89% being singletons. Sequenced input: peripheral blood. These receptors were taken from a man aged 18 to 29 with COVID-19, enrolled during active disease. Each CDR3 is given with its conserved first and last residue. Fields, in order: J gene, V gene, clone size, D gene, CDR3 DNA, CDR3 protein. The D gene is left open where the match is weak. Clone size, where shown, is once, few, many, or a class for clones that have expanded.

>TRBJ1-3|TRBV10-2|few|TRBD1
TGCGCCAGCGGGACAGGGAGTTCTGGAAACACCATATATTTT
CASGTGSSGNTIYF
>TRBJ2-2|TRBV4-1|.|TRBD2
TGCGCCAGCAGCCGGACTAGCGGGATAACGGCCACCGGGGAGCTGTTTTTT
CASSRTSGITATGELFF
>TRBJ2-7|TRBV5-1|.|.
TGCGCCAGCAGCTTGGAGGACGGACGGGGGGAGCAGTACTTC
CASSLEDGRGEQYF
>TRBJ1-6|TRBV9|.|.
TGTGCCAGCAGCGCCCCAACCGACAGCCAGAATAATTCACCCCTCCACTTT
CASSAPTDSQNNSPLHF
>TRBJ2-1|TRBV18|once|TRBD2
TGTGCCAGCTCACCGCGACTAGCTGATGAGCAGTTCTTC
CASSPRLADEQFF
>TRBJ2-2|TRBV4-1|.|TRBD1
TGCGCCAGCAGCCAAGTTGACAGGGCCATCGGGGAGCTGTTTTTT
CASSQVDRAIGELFF
>TRBJ2-7|TRBV5-4|.|TRBD1
TGTGCCAGCAGCCTGGGACAGGGAGCCGTCGAGCAGTACTTC
CASSLGQGAVEQYF
>TRBJ2-5|TRBV27|.|.
TGTGCCAGCAGTTTTGGTATAGAAGAGACCCAGTACTTC
CASSFGIEETQYF
>TRBJ2-7|TRBV6-6|.|TRBD1
TGTGCCAGCAGTTACACCAAGACCGGGACAGCCCTGGAGTTC
CASSYTKTGTALEF
>TRBJ2-1|TRBV19|.|TRBD2
TGTGCCAGTATGGTAGCGGGTCCTGGTTTTTACAATGAGCAGTTCTTC
CASMVAGPGFYNEQFF
>TRBJ2-5|TRBV5-1|.|.
TGCGCCAGCAGCTTGAAAGGGGCAGAAGAGACCCAGTACTTC
CASSLKGAEETQYF
>TRBJ2-7|TRBV5-6|.|TRBD1
TGTGCCAGCAGCTTGGACAGGGGATCGTACGAGCAGTACTTC
CASSLDRGSYEQYF
>TRBJ2-5|TRBV3-1/TRBV3-2|.|TRBD1
TGTGCCAGCAGCCCGGGGACAGTCTTCCAAGAGACCCAGTACTTC
CASSPGTVFQETQYF
>TRBJ2-3|TRBV10-1|once|TRBD2
TGCGCCAGCAGTGAAGGAGCGGGGTCCACAGATACGCAGTATTTT
CASSEGAGSTDTQYF
>TRBJ2-3|TRBV30|.|TRBD2
TGTGCCGGATCACTAGCGGGAGGGTTCACAGATACGCAGTATTTT
CAGSLAGGFTDTQYF
>TRBJ1-5|TRBV4-2|.|.
TGTGCCAGCAGCCAAACAGGGTCGGCAAATCAGCCCCAGCATTTT
CASSQTGSANQPQHF
>TRBJ2-5|TRBV6-2/TRBV6-3|once|.
TGTGCCAGCAGTTACTTCGGGGGTTATGGGGGAGAGACCCAGTACTTC
CASSYFGGYGGETQYF
>TRBJ2-1|TRBV25-1|.|.
TGTGCCAGCAGTGCAGGGGGGCGTTTCCATTACAATGAGCAGTTCTTC
CASSAGGRFHYNEQFF
>TRBJ2-3|TRBV21-1|.|.
TGTGCCAGCAGCATTCGGACTAGCGGGCTCTTGGGAGATACGCAGTATTTT
CASSIRTSGLLGDTQYF
>TRBJ1-6|TRBV19|.|TRBD1
TGTGCCAGCTCTGACAGGGAATCTTCACCCCTCCACTTT
CASSDRESSPLHF
>TRBJ2-5|TRBV2|.|TRBD2
TGTGCCAGCATCAGCGGGAGGTCCGGGATGGGAGAGACCCAGTACTTC
CASISGRSGMGETQYF
>TRBJ1-2|TRBV5-1|few|.
TGCGCCAGCAGCCCCGGACAGAGGGACTATGGCTACACCTTC
CASSPGQRDYGYTF
>TRBJ2-2|TRBV12-5|.|TRBD1
TGTGCTAGTGGTTCCTCCGGGACAGGGACCGGGGAGCTGTTTTTT
CASGSSGTGTGELFF
>TRBJ2-2|TRBV6-1|.|.
TGTGCCAGCAGTGAGGTACGAGTGACCGGGGAGCTGTTTTTT
CASSEVRVTGELFF